The T cell receptor (beta chain) under discussion was sequenced for a study of tumor-infiltrating lymphocytes in primary liver carcinoma. Study overall: Samples returned roughly 3.5 to 7.5 million productive TCRbeta reads each. Read depth did not differ significantly between tissue types.

CDR1 and CDR2 from the germline V gene are SGHAT and FQNNGV. This CDR3 contains 15 residues. RNA and DNA were co-extracted from about 19-30 mg of unsorted bulk tissue. Those patients suffered from chronic HBV infection and were treatment-naive. Study-wide results and caveats: Top clones occupying all five tumor regions numbered only about 8-24%.

Making TCR beta cDNA involved approximately 530 ng total RNA and a constant-region primer. Each TCR beta library was derived from three nested multiplex PCR rounds that employed slightly modified ARM-PCR. The first two PCR rounds used TRBV1-TRBV30 primers with a Cbeta primer, about 9 cycles each. TCRdb reanalysed the multiplex PCR reads using MiXCR and keeps one entry per CDR3 protein. The table includes about 44,000 distinct CDR3 sequences, about 80% detected once. Turning to this clonotype: The antigen remains undetermined. An end of the junction differs from the germline gene, which may be a read error.

The V gene is TRBV11-2, the J gene TRBJ2-7; D not resolved. Specimen: liver tumor tissue from sampling region 3. Subset meaning: tumor region T3, left-lateral pole. This TCR came from a man aged 40-49 years with primary liver carcinoma and hepatitis B virus infection. CDR3 coding DNA: TGTGACAGCAGCCTATCTGTGGGAATATCATGCGAGCAGTACTTC. Protein: CDSSLSVGISCEQYF.